This TCR beta chain was found in a study of blood T cells in healthy people across ages (dated by TCRdb to the mid-2010s). Study-level background: In model experiments, template switching captured about one uniquely barcoded TCR beta cDNA molecule for every two T cells. Age-related changes in TCR beta repertoire diversity were measured in the study by deep sequencing normalized with unique cDNA molecular identifiers. The donors were divided into four age groups: young (average about 15 years), middle-aged (approximately 41), aged (approximately 62) and long-lived (approximately 74). To avoid experimental bias, donors of different ages were spread randomly across the sequencing lanes. Two additional independent replicas of 1 million unique cDNA reads from the same blood draw were analyzed for two donors (one aged 18 to 30 and one aged 80 or older).

Donors were 39 systemically healthy Caucasian individuals from Russia aged roughly 6 to 100 years. Approximately 10 milliliters of peripheral blood were collected from each donor into EDTA-treated Vacutainer tubes. Ficoll-Paque density-gradient centrifugation was used to isolate PBMCs, with at least 7 million per sample. Trizol reagent was used to extract total RNA from the PBMCs, yielding at least 6 micrograms per sample. For every donor, flow cytometry on a PBMC aliquot measured the percentage of naive CD45RAhigh/CD27high T cells. As concerns this clonotype: Which antigen it targets is not known. No base-level quality is on record; no much larger clone is a single base apart.

According to the germline V gene (reference sequence), CDR1 reads LNHDA and CDR2 reads SQIVND. The V end loses 5 bases and the J end loses 0 bases, and a stretch of 13 bases separates them. From the cysteine through the phenylalanine, the CDR3 covers 15 amino acids. Only the CDR3 part of the read is kept: 45 bases, read in frame from the first base. Library construction relied on 5' RACE. The instrument was an Illumina HiSeq 2500. A second PCR of roughly 6 to 11 cycles was run with a J-beta primer mix and a sample-barcoded 5' primer. A unique molecular identifier was introduced onto each TCR beta cDNA molecule by a template-switch 5' adaptor carrying 12 random nucleotides. Each sample yielded at least 2.5 million CDR3-containing paired-end reads. First-strand cDNA was synthesized from all RNA with the Mint cDNA synthesis kit, primed by a TRBC-specific oligonucleotide. Following uracil-DNA glycosylase treatment, all cDNA underwent a first 18-cycle PCR with the universal primers M1SS and BC2_uni_R. In the paper's pipeline: Normalization of each sample was performed by random selection of 1 million high-quality reads, each carrying a distinct molecular identifier. Instead of being binned into consensus sequences, reads that shared molecular identifiers were thrown out. MiTCR, set to a Q25 quality threshold and the strictest error-elimination algorithm, was used for CDR3 identification, clonotype clustering and error correction. A nonparametric unseen species model with Euler transformation was used to estimate lower-bound total TCR beta diversity. TCRdb reworked the public reads: Q25 trimming with fastp, MiXCR clone assembly, productive beta chains retained. Each entry merges the rows of one CDR3 protein and shows their most common DNA and genes. Clone size and V and J calls follow TCRdb, not the original study. Within this sample are around 850,000 distinct CDR3 sequences, with roughly 34% of them counted one time only. The biggest ten clones account for approximately 12% of the sample.

Beyond this particular receptor, the publication reports: Estimates of total diversity from one million sequenced T cells were regarded as lower bounds and underestimates. Since profiling was done on bulk unsorted PBMCs, naive and antigen-experienced compartments could not be conclusively compared. Compared with the aged group, the long-lived group had more naive CD4+ T cells, fewer expanded clones and increased TCR diversity, suggesting age selection. The CMV infection status of donors was not known, potentially confounding age-related changes in expanded clonotypes. There was a strong correlation between observed TCR beta diversity and the percentage of naive T cells measured by flow cytometry. Observed TCR beta diversity per million T cells fell roughly linearly with age, and a significant reduction was already apparent by age roughly 40.

This TCR derives from a man between 18 and 35 years old in good health. The sequence joins TRBV19 to TRBJ1-2; the best D guess is TRBD1, with 5 bases matching. The specimen was blood. The DNA is as follows: TGTGCCAGTAGTTGGGGCAGCTTAGCTAACTATGGCTACACCTTC. Its amino acids are CASSWGSLANYGYTF.